The 17 T cell receptor beta chains reported below all come from one sample, sequenced in a study of shared clonotypes between healthy human individuals (TCRdb year 2020). The library came from the immunoSEQ multiplex PCR assay. The table comes from immuneACCESS by way of TCRdb, which keeps in-frame sequences with V and J called. Part of the clones is missing from these tables; in studies checked, under half for an unresolved V gene and the rest for unknown reasons. Here the sample has 2,500,000 or so clones; approximately 90% occur a single time. The ten largest clonotypes hold roughly 0.13% of the sample. Specimen: naive CD4+ T cells sorted from blood. Sample cell subset or site, as interpreted from the label and publication: CD45RA+ positively selected. These receptors all stem from a man between 18 and 29 years old in good health.

This chain connects TRBV28 to TRBJ2-7, with a possible D match to TRBD1 (7 bases). Trimming cost V 2 bases and J 6 bases, with 26 bases left between them. The germline CDR1 and CDR2 sequences are MDHEN and SYDVKM. The CDR3 length is 18 residues. In DNA form, the CDR3 reads TGTGCCAGCAGTTTAGGGGGGACAGCTCTTCGCCGGATGAGCGAGCAGTACTTC. This sequence encodes CASSLGGTALRRMSEQYF.

V and J are TRBV19 and TRBJ1-5; no reliable D call. V lost 8 bases and J 4 bases, leaving 12 bases between the germline ends. The germline V gene encodes CDR1 LNHDA and CDR2 SQIVND (reference sequence). This CDR3 spans 13 amino acids. CDR3 bases: TGTGCCAGTCGGGAGCAGATAAATCAGCCCCAGCATTTT. Translating it yields CASREQINQPQHF.

The V call is TRBV7-2, the J call TRBJ2-5; 12 bases match TRBD2. The CDR3 totals 16 residues. Germline V gene sequence: CDR1 SGHTA, CDR2 FQGNSA. J was trimmed by 2 bases and V by 2 bases; bases with no gene match: 3. The CDR3 protein is CASSLTGLAGQETQYF. The DNA of the CDR3 is TGTGCCAGCAGCTTAACTGGACTAGCGGGACAAGAGACCCAGTACTTC. Variable domain in full (rest from reference TRBV7-2 and TRBJ2-5): GAGVSQSPSNKVTEKGKDVELRCDPISGHTALYWYRQSLGQGLEFLIYFQGNSAPDKSGLPSDRFSAERTGGSVSTLTIQRTQQEDSAVYLCASSLTGLAGQETQYFGPGTRLLVL.

V usage is TRBV28 and J usage is TRBJ2-1; no definite D call. Trimming left V 2 bases short and J 9 bases short, with 2 bases between. The CDR3 extends over 10 amino acids. The V gene's germline CDR1 is MDHEN and CDR2 SYDVKM. This CDR3 reads CASSLVEQFF. Written as DNA, the CDR3 is TGTGCCAGCAGTTTAGTTGAGCAGTTCTTC.

This chain connects TRBV6-5 to TRBJ1-3; 8 bases fit TRBD1. The CDR3 loop spans 13 amino acids. Germline lookup yields CDR1 MNHEY and CDR2 SVGAGI. V was pared by 8 bases and J by 4 bases, with 4 bases of the junction left unmatched. Written as DNA, the CDR3 is TGTGCCAGCTCGACAGGGGCGGGAAACACCATATATTTT. Its protein is CASSTGAGNTIYF.

The chain combines TRBV11-2 with TRBJ1-1, with 8 bases lining up with TRBD1. The length of the CDR3 is 13 residues. V shed 7 bases and J 11 bases; nucleotides not matched to a gene: 12. Per germline, CDR1 SGHAT and CDR2 FQNNGV. The CDR3 reads CASTPDRAFGAFF. The CDR3 nucleotides read TGTGCCAGCACTCCGGACAGGGCTTTTGGGGCTTTCTTT. Complete variable domain (other parts from reference TRBV11-2 and TRBJ1-1): EAGVAQSPRYKIIEKRQSVAFWCNPISGHATLYWYQQILGQGPKLLIQFQNNGVVDDSQLPKDRFSAERLKGVDSTLKIQPAKLEDSAVYLCASTPDRAFGAFFGQGTRLTVV.

V gene TRBV19 combines with J gene TRBJ1-1, with D uncertain. V lost 4 bases, J lost 3 bases, and 6 bases lay in between. CDR1 is LNHDA, CDR2 SQIVND, per germline (reference sequence). There are 12 residues in the CDR3. The CDR3 loop reads CASSKGYTEAFF. The CDR3 DNA follows: TGTGCCAGTAGTAAGGGCTACACTGAAGCTTTCTTT.

This sequence joins TRBV6-6 and TRBJ1-2; D is unclear. CDR1 MNHNY and CDR2 SVGAGI come from the germline V gene (reference sequence). The V end was cut by 6 bases, the J end by 12 bases, with 17 bases between. This CDR3 spans 12 amino acids. CDR3 DNA sequence: TGTGCCAGCAGCTACCCTGGCCCTCCTGACACCTTC. Protein sequence: CASSYPGPPDTF.

V is TRBV2 and J is TRBJ2-1, with 13 bases identical to TRBD2. The V segment lost 6 bases and the J segment 10 bases; nucleotides outside the gene matches: 6. In germline, CDR1 is SNHLY, CDR2 FYNNEI. The CDR3 sequence is 14 residues long. CDR3 region: CASSRLAGGGEQFF. CDR3 nucleotide sequence: TGTGCCAGCAGCAGACTAGCGGGAGGAGGGGAGCAGTTCTTC.

This clone was seen more than once but under ten times. The rearrangement links TRBV7-9 to TRBJ1-1; D call uncertain. Looked up from germline, CDR1 is SEHNR and CDR2 is FQNEAQ (reference sequence). Trimming removed 8 bases at V and 1 base at J, with 8 bases between. The length of the CDR3 is 12 residues. CDR3 in DNA: TGTGCCAGCTTCTCGCGGAACACTGAAGCTTTCTTT. Translation gives CASFSRNTEAFF.

The chain employs TRBV9 and TRBJ2-7; D remains ambiguous. V was trimmed by 4 bases and J by 0 bases, leaving 14 bases between them. The CDR3 covers 15 residues. Germline V gene sequence: CDR1 SGDLS, CDR2 YYNGEE. The CDR3 DNA reads TGTGCCAGCAGCCCCCATTATGATCCCTCCTACGAGCAGTACTTC. Its protein is CASSPHYDPSYEQYF.

This chain connects TRBV7-8 to TRBJ1-5, with D possibly matching TRBD1 (5 bases). Germline V CDR1 and CDR2: SGHVS, FQNEAQ. Deletions cut 5 bases from V and 8 bases from J, with 13 bases between. The CDR3 has 13 residues. The CDR3 sequence is CASSQGSVEPQHF. DNA for the CDR3: TGTGCCAGCAGCCAGGGATCAGTCGAGCCCCAGCATTTT.

V is TRBV7-2 and J is TRBJ2-2; D is unresolved. Germline-derived CDR1 and CDR2 are SGHTA and FQGNSA. This CDR3 spans 13 amino acids. Trimming shortened V by 5 bases and J by 2 bases, and 6 bases separated the two germline ends. The CDR3 coding sequence is TGTGCCAGCAGCCCCCTTAACACCGGGGAGCTGTTTTTT. Amino acid sequence: CASSPLNTGELFF.

The V and J genes are TRBV10-3 and TRBJ2-5; no definite D call. Matching the DNA end better, TRBJ2-7 makes the J call doubtful. The CDR3 has 12 amino acids. Germline CDR1 is ENHRY and CDR2 is SYGVKD. The CDR3 nucleotides read TGTGCCATCAGTGAGGTTGCGGACGAGCAGTACTTC. Protein product: CAISEVADEQYF.

The rearrangement joins TRBV5-5 to TRBJ2-5; 8 bases line up with TRBD1. V dropped 1 base and J dropped 5; count of bases not matched to a gene: 16. Germline V gene sequence: CDR1 SGHKS, CDR2 YYEKEE (reference sequence). This CDR3 is 18 amino acids long. The CDR3 is CASSLWNVGQGAWETQYF. The CDR3 bases are TGTGCCAGCAGCTTGTGGAACGTGGGGCAGGGGGCTTGGGAGACCCAGTACTTC.

This clone appeared a few times. The rearrangement uses TRBV7-8 and TRBJ1-1; TRBD1 agrees at 9 bases. Germline V gene sequence: CDR1 SGHVS, CDR2 FQNEAQ. Trimming removed 9 bases from V and 4 bases from J; junction bases left unmatched: 3. This CDR3 has 12 amino acids. For the CDR3, the DNA is TGTGCCAGTGGGACAGGGATCACTGAAGCTTTCTTT. Protein: CASGTGITEAFF. Full variable domain (missing parts from reference TRBV7-8 and TRBJ1-1): GAGVSQSPRYKVAKRGQDVALRCDPISGHVSLFWYQQALGQGPEFLTYFQNEAQLDKSGLPSDRFFAERPEGSVSTLKIQRTQQEDSAVYLCASGTGITEAFFGQGTRLTVV.

The chain has TRBV30 and TRBJ1-4; TRBD1 agrees at 9 bases. The V gene end was trimmed by 2 bases and the J gene end by 8 bases; junction bases not matched to a gene: 9. CDR1 is GTSNPN, CDR2 SVGIG, per germline (reference sequence). The CDR3 contains 15 residues. This CDR3 is CAWSKRTGAAEKLFF. The CDR3 bases are TGTGCCTGGAGTAAAAGGACAGGGGCCGCAGAAAAACTGTTTTTT.